This record looks at one TCR beta chain sequence and its context. The data are from a study of T cells in localized non-small cell lung cancer. Using immunoSEQ multiplex PCR, the repertoire was profiled, and TCRdb retains in-frame clones only, with some absent. The sample consists of roughly 90,000 clones, roughly 91% of them appearing once. Trimming took 5 bases from V and 4 from J; bases not matched to a gene: 7. Per the germline V gene, CDR1 is SQVTM and CDR2 is ANQGSEA. The CDR3 is 14 amino acids. The sequence derives from a woman aged 40 to 75 with stage II squamous cell lung carcinoma. The chain recombines TRBV29-1 with TRBJ2-3; TRBD1 matches 9 bases. The material sequenced was PBMCs, taken before any cancer treatment. CDR3 residues: CSVPGQGNPDTQYF. DNA of the CDR3: TGCAGCGTTCCGGGACAGGGAAACCCAGATACGCAGTATTTT.